This is a list of T cell receptor beta chains from one sample in a study of T cell responses to AZD1222 COVID-19 vaccine. Profiling relied on immunoSEQ multiplex PCR, and the TCRdb table lists in-frame clones only, not all of them. Among around 120,000 clones, approximately 80% were seen once, and the ten largest hold roughly a quarter. This specimen was peripheral blood, taken 28 days after the second AZD1222 dose. These receptors were obtained from an adult who received the AZD1222 COVID-19 vaccine. CDR3s include the opening cysteine and the closing phenylalanine or tryptophan.

TRBJ1-2 | TRBV5-4 | CASSLKGKGGYTF
TRBJ2-7 | TRBV6-1 | CASREPGTVLYEQYF
TRBJ1-2 | TRBV28 | CASGPARYGYGYTF
TRBJ1-1 | TRBV30 | CAWGRLNTEAFF
TRBJ2-7 | TRBV11-3 | CASSSTRDPSYEQYF
TRBJ1-6 | TRBV10-3 | CAISEGGSVYNSPLHF
TRBJ1-2 | TRBV6-5 | CASSYGQGDGYTF
TRBJ1-6 | TRBV6-5 | CASSDRGVSPLHF
TRBJ1-1 | TRBV24-1 | CATSDPDREAFF
TRBJ1-5 | TRBV6-5 | CASSYSASNQPQHF
TRBJ1-5 | TRBV7-8 | CASRGRDNQPQHF
TRBJ1-2 | TRBV6-4 | CASSDTATLSGGYTF
TRBJ1-6 | TRBV7-6 | CASSLASSSLSSLHF
TRBJ1-4 | TRBV7-2 | CASSLSSGRREKLFF
TRBJ1-4 | TRBV12-3/TRBV12-4 | CASHRDRYEKLFF
TRBJ1-3 | TRBV28 | CASHGTGSGNTIYF
TRBJ2-7 | TRBV11-2 | CASSLAAVSYEQYF
TRBJ1-2 | TRBV19 | CASNLLGAGDYGYTF